These 18 T cell receptor beta chains originate from one sample sequenced in a study of monozygotic twins with inflammatory bowel disease. TCRdb reprocessed the 5' RACE reads and reports one entry per CDR3 protein, with no DNA. The sample includes approximately 390,000 distinct CDR3 sequences. Sequenced input: blood. These receptor sequences come from a human donor with ulcerative colitis or Crohn's disease, or a healthy co-twin of an affected twin (not recorded which).

V is TRBV25-1 and J is TRBJ2-3; TCRdb proposes TRBD2, but this gene call is untestable without DNA. This CDR3 comprises 16 residues. The V gene's germline CDR1 is MGHDK and CDR2 SYGVNS. The CDR3 here is CASSDSSAGWSNTQYF.

The J gene is TRBJ1-1, the V gene TRBV20-1. This CDR3 is built from 12 residues. Germline V gene sequence: CDR1 DFQATT, CDR2 SNEGSKA (reference sequence). The CDR3 here is CSALGRGTEAFF.

V usage is TRBV29-1 and J usage is TRBJ2-3; TCRdb picks TRBD1, but there is no DNA to check that call. CDR3 size: 12 residues. Germline V gene data show CDR1 as SQVTM and CDR2 as ANQGSEA. The CDR3 spells CSSRGGTDTQYF.

The chain has TRBV12-3 or TRBV12-4 and TRBJ1-5; checking the TCRdb D call of TRBD1 is not possible without DNA. CDR3 length equals 14 residues. CDR3 in amino acids: CASSLGSGSQPQHF.

The rearrangement joins TRBV5-1 to TRBJ2-5. This CDR3 contains 15 residues. The germline gives CDR1 SGHRS, CDR2 YFSETQ. The CDR3 sequence: CASRETAAPQETQYF.

The chain links TRBV5-1 to TRBJ2-1. The germline gives CDR1 SGHRS, CDR2 YFSETQ. There are 16 residues in the CDR3. This chain's CDR3 is CASSLVRRLSYNEQFF.

The V call is TRBV2, the J call TRBJ2-1; the D gene TCRdb calls, TRBD2, cannot be checked with no DNA. Per germline, CDR1 SNHLY and CDR2 FYNNEI. The CDR3 sequence is 16 residues long. CDR3 protein: CASSASGSWSYNEQFF.

This chain joins TRBV3-1 and TRBJ1-1. The CDR3 spans 13 residues. The germline CDR1 and CDR2 sequences are LGHDT and YNNKEL (reference sequence). The CDR3 reads CASSGFYGTEAFF.

The genes are TRBV27 and TRBJ1-1; TCRdb calls TRBD1, which cannot be checked without DNA. CDR1 and CDR2 (germline): MNHEY, SMNVEV (reference sequence). The CDR3 is 16 residues long. The CDR3 protein is CASSSVGGRRSTEAFF.

The rearrangement uses TRBV7-2 and TRBJ2-1; TCRdb designates TRBD1, a call that cannot be tested without DNA. There are 13 residues in the CDR3. Germline V gene data show CDR1 as SGHTA and CDR2 as FQGNSA. The CDR3 here is CASSLDRVDEQFF.

V and J are TRBV7-8 and TRBJ2-2; TCRdb lists TRBD1, though no DNA is available to test this call. The CDR3 length is 18 residues. The germline V gene encodes CDR1 SGHVS and CDR2 FQNEAQ. The CDR3 sequence is CASSSVTGVGAYTGELFF.

V usage is TRBV7-2 and J usage is TRBJ1-2; TCRdb picks TRBD1, but there is no DNA to check that call. Germline V gene sequence: CDR1 SGHTA, CDR2 FQGNSA. This CDR3 contains 14 residues. CDR3 sequence: CASSFQTGIHGYTF.

The chain carries TRBV20-1 and TRBJ2-1; TCRdb proposes TRBD2, but this gene call is untestable without DNA. This CDR3 spans 18 amino acids. The V gene's germline CDR1 is DFQATT and CDR2 SNEGSKA (reference sequence). The CDR3 is CSARVSAGGPYSYNEQFF.

This rearrangement joins TRBV19 to TRBJ1-5. The CDR3 is 15 residues long. Germline V CDR1 and CDR2: LNHDA, SQIVND (reference sequence). Here the CDR3 reads CASTQTDRSNQPQHF.

The gene calls are TRBV7-9 and TRBJ2-5; the TRBD1 assignment by TCRdb is unverifiable without DNA. The CDR3 totals 16 residues. The germline CDR1 and CDR2 sequences are SEHNR and FQNEAQ (reference sequence). The CDR3 sequence is CASSLLGDRAKETQYF.

The chain's CDR3 is CASSLTGRPSQETQYF. The chain combines TRBV5-1 with TRBJ2-5; TCRdb's D call, TRBD1, is unchecked because there is no DNA. CDR1 and CDR2 from the germline V gene are SGHRS and YFSETQ. The CDR3 is 16 amino acids.

The chain recombines TRBV7-6 with TRBJ1-4. Germline-derived CDR1 and CDR2 are SGHVS and FNYEAQ. The CDR3 totals 14 residues. The CDR3 region is CASSLPQWDEKLFF.

This rearrangement joins TRBV5-1 to TRBJ2-1; TCRdb proposes TRBD1, but this gene call is untestable without DNA. This CDR3 is 14 amino acids long. Germline-derived CDR1 and CDR2 are SGHRS and YFSETQ. The CDR3 loop reads CASSPGSVDNEQFF.